This TCR beta chain appears in the sequencing data of a study of control samples from healthy donors and cancer patients. This CDR3 is 14 amino acids long. After removal of 3 bases from V and 6 bases from J, the junction contained 5 bases not matched to a gene. Per germline, CDR1 MNHEY and CDR2 SMNVEV (reference sequence). TCRdb's table, derived via immunoSEQ multiplex PCR, lists solely in-frame clones and lacks some. The data contain 150,000 to 200,000 clones, around 92% of them singletons. The sample taken for sequencing was blood. The sequence was obtained from a middle-aged woman in good health. V usage is TRBV27 and J usage is TRBJ1-2, with 9 bases that match TRBD1. CDR3 protein: CASSFTGGTDGYTF. As DNA, the CDR3 is TGTGCCAGCAGTTTTACAGGGGGCACGGATGGCTACACCTTC.